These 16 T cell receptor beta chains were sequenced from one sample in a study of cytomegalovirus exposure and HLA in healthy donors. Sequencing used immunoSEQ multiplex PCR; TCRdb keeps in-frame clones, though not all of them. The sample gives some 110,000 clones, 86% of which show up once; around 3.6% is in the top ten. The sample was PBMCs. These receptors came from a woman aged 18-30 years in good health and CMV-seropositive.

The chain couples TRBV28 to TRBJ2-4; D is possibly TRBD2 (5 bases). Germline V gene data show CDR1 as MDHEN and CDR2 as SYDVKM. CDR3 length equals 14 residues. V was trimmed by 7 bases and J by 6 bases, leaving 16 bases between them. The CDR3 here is CASISASMGNIQYF. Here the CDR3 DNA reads TGTGCCAGCATCTCCGCTAGCATGGGAAACATTCAGTACTTC.

CDR3 nucleotide sequence: TGTGCCAGCAGTTCTCTTAATCAGCCCCAGCATTTT. It codes for CASSSLNQPQHF. The chain joins TRBV28 to TRBJ1-5; no clear D gene. The CDR3 sequence is 12 residues long. Trimming pared 4 bases from V and 4 bases from J, leaving 5 bases between. Per the germline V gene, CDR1 is MDHEN and CDR2 is SYDVKM. The full variable domain, rest sourced from reference TRBV28 and TRBJ1-5, is DVKVTQSSRYLVKRTGEKVFLECVQDMDHENMFWYRQDPGLGLRLIYFSYDVKMKEKGDIPEGYSVSREKKERFSLILESASTNQTSMYLCASSSLNQPQHFGDGTRLSIL.

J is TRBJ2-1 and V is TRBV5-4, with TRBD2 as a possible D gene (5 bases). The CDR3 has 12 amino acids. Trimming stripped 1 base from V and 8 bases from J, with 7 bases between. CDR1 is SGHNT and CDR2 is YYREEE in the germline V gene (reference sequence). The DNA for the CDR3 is TGTGCCAGCAGCTTGAGCGGATATGAGCAGTTCTTC. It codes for CASSLSGYEQFF.

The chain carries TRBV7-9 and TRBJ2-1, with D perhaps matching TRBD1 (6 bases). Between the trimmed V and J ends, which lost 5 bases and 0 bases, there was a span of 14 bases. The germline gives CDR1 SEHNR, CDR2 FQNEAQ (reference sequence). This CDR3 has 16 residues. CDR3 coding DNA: TGTGCCAGCAGCCCGCAAGAGGGGGACTCCTACAATGAGCAGTTCTTC. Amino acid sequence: CASSPQEGDSYNEQFF. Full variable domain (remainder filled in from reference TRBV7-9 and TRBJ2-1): DTGVSQNPRHKITKRGQNVTFRCDPISEHNRLYWYRQTLGQGPEFLTYFQNEAQLEKSRLLSDRFSAERPKGSFSTLEIQRTEQGDSAMYLCASSPQEGDSYNEQFFGPGTRLTVL.

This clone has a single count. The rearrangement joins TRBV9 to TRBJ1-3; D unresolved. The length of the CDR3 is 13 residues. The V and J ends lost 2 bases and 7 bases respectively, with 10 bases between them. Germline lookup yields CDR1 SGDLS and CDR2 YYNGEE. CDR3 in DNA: TGTGCCAGCAGCGTGTCCTCCTTGAACACCATATATTTT. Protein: CASSVSSLNTIYF.

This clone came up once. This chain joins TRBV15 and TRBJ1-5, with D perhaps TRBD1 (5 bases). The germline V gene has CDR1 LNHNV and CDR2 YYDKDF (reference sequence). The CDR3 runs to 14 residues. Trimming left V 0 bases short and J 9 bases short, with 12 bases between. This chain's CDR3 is CATSRDGVTGPQHF. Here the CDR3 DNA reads TGTGCCACCAGCAGAGATGGGGTTACAGGGCCCCAGCATTTT.

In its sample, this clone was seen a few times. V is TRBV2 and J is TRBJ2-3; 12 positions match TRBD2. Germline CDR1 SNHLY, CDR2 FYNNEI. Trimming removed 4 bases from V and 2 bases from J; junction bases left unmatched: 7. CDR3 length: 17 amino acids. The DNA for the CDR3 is TGTGCCAGCAGTGGACTTACTAGCGGGGGGTCCACAGATACGCAGTATTTT. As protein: CASSGLTSGGSTDTQYF.

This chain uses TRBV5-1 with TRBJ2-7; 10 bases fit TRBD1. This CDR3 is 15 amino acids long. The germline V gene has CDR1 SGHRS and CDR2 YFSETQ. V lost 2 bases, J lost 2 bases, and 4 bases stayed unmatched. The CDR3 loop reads CASSFGTGDTYEQYF. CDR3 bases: TGCGCCAGCAGCTTCGGGACAGGGGATACCTACGAGCAGTACTTC.

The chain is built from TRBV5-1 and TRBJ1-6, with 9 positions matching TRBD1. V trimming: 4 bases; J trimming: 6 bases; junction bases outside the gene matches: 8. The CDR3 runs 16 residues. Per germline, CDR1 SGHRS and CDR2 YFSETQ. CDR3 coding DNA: TGCGCCAGCAGCGGCGACAGGGGGGACCCTAATTCACCCCTCCACTTT. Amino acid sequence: CASSGDRGDPNSPLHF. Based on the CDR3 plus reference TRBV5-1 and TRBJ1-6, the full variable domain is KAGVTQTPRYLIKTRGQQVTLSCSPISGHRSVSWYQQTPGQGLQFLFEYFSETQRNKGNFPGRFSGRQFSNSRSEMNVSTLELGDSALYLCASSGDRGDPNSPLHFGNGTRLTVT.

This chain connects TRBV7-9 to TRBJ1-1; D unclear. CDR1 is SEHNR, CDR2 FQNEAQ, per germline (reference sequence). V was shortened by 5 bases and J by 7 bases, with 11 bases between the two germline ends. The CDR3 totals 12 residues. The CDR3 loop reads CASSRMGVEAFF. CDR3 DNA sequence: TGTGCCAGCAGCCGGATGGGAGTTGAAGCTTTCTTT.

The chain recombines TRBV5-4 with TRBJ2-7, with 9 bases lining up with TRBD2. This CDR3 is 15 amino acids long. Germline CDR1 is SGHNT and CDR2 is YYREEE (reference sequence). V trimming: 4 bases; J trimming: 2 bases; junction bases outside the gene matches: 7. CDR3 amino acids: CASSGFSGGPYEQYF. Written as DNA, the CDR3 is TGTGCCAGCAGCGGGTTTAGCGGGGGCCCCTACGAGCAGTACTTC.

CDR3: CASSLEGLTAYNEQFF. In DNA form, the CDR3 reads TGTGCCAGCAGCTTAGAGGGGTTGACGGCATACAATGAGCAGTTCTTC. The rearrangement links TRBV7-9 to TRBJ2-1; possible D gene TRBD1, 5 bases. The CDR3 is made up of 16 amino acids. Germline V gives CDR1 SEHNR, CDR2 FQNEAQ (reference sequence). V was cut by 1 base and J by 4 bases, with 14 bases left in between.

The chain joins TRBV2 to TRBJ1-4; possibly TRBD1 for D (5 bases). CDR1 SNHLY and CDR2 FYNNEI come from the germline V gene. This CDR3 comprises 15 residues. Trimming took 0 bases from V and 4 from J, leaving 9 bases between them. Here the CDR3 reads CASSEAQGSNEKLFF. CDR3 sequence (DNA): TGTGCCAGCAGTGAAGCGCAGGGCAGTAATGAAAAACTGTTTTTT.

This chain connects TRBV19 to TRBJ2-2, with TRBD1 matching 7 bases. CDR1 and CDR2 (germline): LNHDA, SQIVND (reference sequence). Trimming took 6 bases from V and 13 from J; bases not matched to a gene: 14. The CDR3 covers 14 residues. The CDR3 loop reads CASSMGSETGRLFF. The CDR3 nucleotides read TGTGCCAGTAGCATGGGATCCGAGACAGGGAGGCTGTTTTTT.

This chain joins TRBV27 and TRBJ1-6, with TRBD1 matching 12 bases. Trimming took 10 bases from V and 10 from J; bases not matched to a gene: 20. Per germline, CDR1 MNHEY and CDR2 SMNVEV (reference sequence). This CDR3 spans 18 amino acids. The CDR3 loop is CATRAAIPGTGGRSPLHF. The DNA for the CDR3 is TGTGCCACCAGAGCAGCCATTCCCGGGACAGGGGGCCGGTCACCCCTCCACTTT.

The DNA for the CDR3 is TGTGCCAGCAGCTTGGGTAGCGGACATGAGCAGTTCTTC. It yields the protein CASSLGSGHEQFF. The V gene is TRBV5-6, the J gene TRBJ2-1, with D possibly matching TRBD2 (6 bases). The CDR3 runs to 13 residues. The V and J ends lost 0 bases and 8 bases respectively, with 9 bases between them. The germline V gene has CDR1 SGHDT and CDR2 YYEEEE.